The next 15 T cell receptor beta chains were all read from a single sample in a study of cytomegalovirus exposure and HLA in healthy donors. 13 Jbeta primers and 60 Vbeta primers were used for the PCR. TCRdb's table, derived via immunoSEQ multiplex PCR, lists solely in-frame clones and lacks some. The sample table sets out roughly 200,000 clones. The sequencing input was PBMCs. These receptors were collected from a man under 40 in good health and CMV-seronegative.

This sequence joins TRBV29-1 and TRBJ1-5; a possible D gene is TRBD1 (6 bases). Germline V CDR1 and CDR2: SQVTM, ANQGSEA. CDR3 length equals 13 residues. Trimming removed 5 bases from V and 0 bases from J, with 8 bases in between. CDR3 nucleotide sequence: TGCAGCGTTTTGGACAGTAGCAATCAGCCCCAGCATTTT. This codes for CSVLDSSNQPQHF.

The J gene is TRBJ1-2, the V gene TRBV11-2; D remains ambiguous. The CDR3 totals 16 residues. Germline CDR1 and CDR2: SGHAT and FQNNGV. Trimming left V 5 bases short and J 1 base short, with 17 bases between. In DNA form, the CDR3 reads TGTGCCAGCAGCCCGGGTTCCGGACTGAGTAACTATGGCTACACCTTC. Its translation: CASSPGSGLSNYGYTF.

The chain couples TRBV7-2 to TRBJ1-5, with D possibly matching TRBD1 (5 bases). V shed 5 bases and J shed 0 bases, with 11 bases lying between them. The germline CDR1 and CDR2 sequences are SGHTA and FQGNSA. The CDR3 consists of 15 residues. The CDR3 is CASSPQANSNQPQHF. The DNA for the CDR3 is TGTGCCAGCAGCCCACAGGCTAATAGCAATCAGCCCCAGCATTTT.

V is TRBV7-2 and J is TRBJ1-5; a weak D match, TRBD1 (6 bases). Germline CDR1 and CDR2: SGHTA and FQGNSA. V was trimmed by 5 bases and J by 4 bases, leaving 12 bases between them. This CDR3 is built from 14 residues. The CDR3 nucleotides read TGTGCCAGCAGCCCCTACAGGGTTAATCAGCCCCAGCATTTT. It codes for CASSPYRVNQPQHF.

The rearrangement uses TRBV18 and TRBJ1-1; 7 bases align to TRBD1. The germline V gene has CDR1 KGHSH and CDR2 LQKENI. The length of the CDR3 is 16 residues. V trimming: 3 bases; J trimming: 1 base; junction bases outside the gene matches: 8. CDR3 bases: TGTGCCAGCTCACCGAACGACAGGGCATCGAACACTGAAGCTTTCTTT. This encodes CASSPNDRASNTEAFF. Filled out from reference TRBV18 and TRBJ1-1, the complete variable domain reads NAGVMQNPRHLVRRRGQEARLRCSPMKGHSHVYWYRQLPEEGLKFMVYLQKENIIDESGMPKERFSAEFPKEGPSILRIQQVVRGDSAAYFCASSPNDRASNTEAFFGQGTRLTVV.

The chain couples TRBV6-5 to TRBJ2-3, with TRBD2 matching over 10 bases. CDR1 is MNHEY, CDR2 SVGAGI, per germline. V lost 6 bases, J lost 3 bases, and 6 bases stayed unmatched. This CDR3 has 15 residues. CDR3 residues: CASRRLAGLTDTQYF. The CDR3 nucleotides are TGTGCCAGCAGAAGACTAGCGGGCCTTACAGATACGCAGTATTTT.

The genes are TRBV28 and TRBJ2-1, with TRBD2 identical over 8 bases. Germline loops: CDR1 MDHEN, CDR2 SYDVKM. The V and J ends lost 5 bases and 0 bases, in that order; junction bases with no gene match: 6. This CDR3 contains 16 residues. As DNA, the CDR3 is TGTGCCAGCAGTGTACCGGGAGGGAGCTCCTACAATGAGCAGTTCTTC. It specifies CASSVPGGSSYNEQFF.

The chain combines TRBV18 with TRBJ2-7, with 7 bases that match TRBD1. Germline V gives CDR1 KGHSH, CDR2 LQKENI. Losses at the gene ends were 3 bases for V and 2 bases for J; bases not matched to a gene: 4. The CDR3 sequence is 14 residues long. CDR3: CASSPQGDPYEQYF. CDR3 coding DNA: TGTGCCAGCTCACCCCAGGGGGACCCCTACGAGCAGTACTTC. Full variable domain (remainder filled in from reference TRBV18 and TRBJ2-7): NAGVMQNPRHLVRRRGQEARLRCSPMKGHSHVYWYRQLPEEGLKFMVYLQKENIIDESGMPKERFSAEFPKEGPSILRIQQVVRGDSAAYFCASSPQGDPYEQYFGPGTRLTVT.

As DNA, the CDR3 is TGCGCCAGCAGCTTGAAGGTACAGGGGGGATCCTACGAGCAGTACTTC. This sequence encodes CASSLKVQGGSYEQYF. This sequence joins TRBV5-1 and TRBJ2-7; the match to TRBD1 covers 8 bases. CDR3 length: 16 residues. V was clipped by 1 base and J by 1 base; unmatched bases: 7. CDR1 and CDR2 (germline): SGHRS, YFSETQ.

V gene TRBV27 combines with J gene TRBJ1-3; the D is unclear. The CDR3 runs to 14 residues. With 4 bases removed from V and 0 bases from J, the gap between germline ends came to 7 bases. Per the germline V gene, CDR1 is MNHEY and CDR2 is SMNVEV (reference sequence). The CDR3 is CASSSGLSGNTIYF. CDR3 nucleotides: TGTGCCAGCAGTTCAGGCCTCTCTGGAAACACCATATATTTT.

The chain links TRBV28 to TRBJ1-1, with D possibly being TRBD1 (6 bases). Between the trimmed V and J ends, which lost 5 bases and 5 bases, there was a span of 18 bases. This CDR3 has 15 residues. Germline values: CDR1 MDHEN, CDR2 SYDVKM. The CDR3 nucleotides read TGTGCCAGCAGTCCTTATACCACAGGGAAAACTGAAGCTTTCTTT. Protein product: CASSPYTTGKTEAFF.

J is TRBJ1-5 and V is TRBV5-1; D gene unclear. The V and J ends lost 4 bases and 1 base respectively, with 9 bases between them. The germline V gene encodes CDR1 SGHRS and CDR2 YFSETQ. This CDR3 comprises 14 residues. The CDR3 DNA follows: TGCGCCAGCAGCCGAGACGGGAGCAATCAGCCCCAGCATTTT. The encoded protein is CASSRDGSNQPQHF.

The rearrangement joins TRBV6-1 to TRBJ2-7; 11 nucleotides align to TRBD2. Germline CDR1 MNHNS, CDR2 SASEGT. The CDR3 covers 15 residues. Losses at the gene ends were 6 bases for V and 0 bases for J; bases not matched to a gene: 4. The CDR3 loop is CASRGTSGASYEQYF. In DNA, the CDR3 is TGTGCCAGCAGGGGGACTAGCGGAGCCTCCTACGAGCAGTACTTC.

This chain joins TRBV6-1 and TRBJ2-1, with D uncertain. Trimming stripped 0 bases from V and 10 bases from J, with 16 bases between. The CDR3 is 15 amino acids. CDR1 is MNHNS, CDR2 SASEGT, per germline. The DNA of the CDR3 is TGTGCCAGCAGTGAAGCGCTGAATCGACATTACGAGCAGTTCTTC. This encodes CASSEALNRHYEQFF.

The V call is TRBV5-6, the J call TRBJ1-1; D is unresolved. Germline values: CDR1 SGHDT, CDR2 YYEEEE. The CDR3 spans 13 residues. Trimming cost V 3 bases and J 0 bases, with 6 bases left between them. This chain's CDR3 is CASSSPLNTEAFF. The CDR3 DNA reads as TGTGCCAGCAGCTCCCCATTGAACACTGAAGCTTTCTTT.